Sequencing of this T cell receptor beta chain was carried out in a study of blood T cells in healthy people across ages. Study conclusions and caveats: PBMCs that were unsorted prevented a conclusive naive versus antigen-experienced comparison. Possibly, changes in expanded clonotypes were confounded because donor CMV status was unknown. Relative to aged donors, long-lived donors carried more naive CD4+ cells and displayed higher diversity.

CDR3 length: 12 amino acids. Germline V CDR1 and CDR2: SNHLY, FYNNEI. Trimming took 2 bases from V and 2 from J, leaving 4 bases between them. Primed by a sample-barcoded 5' primer and a J-beta primer mix, a second PCR proceeded for about 7 to 11 cycles. One entry per CDR3 protein, called by TCRdb with MiXCR from the 5' RACE reads. The repertoire holds about 720,000 distinct CDR3 sequences, approximately 25% seen once, with 3% to 4% in the top ten. This clonotype has a handful of counts. Its antigen is currently unknown. This sample also belongs to another study, concerning T cells of mothers and their children.

This receptor was obtained from a boy younger than 18 in good health. Sequencing was carried out using blood. The chain is built from TRBV2 and TRBJ2-7, with unresolved D. The CDR3 region has the DNA TGTGCCAGCAGTGAATCCGCCTACGAGCAGTACTTC. This sequence encodes CASSESAYEQYF.